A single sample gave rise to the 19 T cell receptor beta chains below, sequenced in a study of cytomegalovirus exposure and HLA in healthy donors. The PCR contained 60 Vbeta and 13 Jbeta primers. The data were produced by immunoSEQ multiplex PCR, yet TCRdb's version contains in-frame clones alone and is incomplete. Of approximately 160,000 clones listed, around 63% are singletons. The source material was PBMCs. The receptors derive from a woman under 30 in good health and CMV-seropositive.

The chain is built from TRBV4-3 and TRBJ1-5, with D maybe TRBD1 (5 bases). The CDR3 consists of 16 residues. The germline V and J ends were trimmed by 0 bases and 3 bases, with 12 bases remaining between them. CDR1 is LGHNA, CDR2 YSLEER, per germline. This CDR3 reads CASSQDLGGYNQPQHF. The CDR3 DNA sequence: TGCGCCAGCAGCCAAGATTTGGGGGGGTACAATCAGCCCCAGCATTTT.

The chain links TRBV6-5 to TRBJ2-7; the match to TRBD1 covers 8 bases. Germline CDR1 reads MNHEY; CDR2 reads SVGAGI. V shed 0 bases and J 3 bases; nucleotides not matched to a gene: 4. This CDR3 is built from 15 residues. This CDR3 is CASSYSRDRHYEQYF. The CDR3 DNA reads TGTGCCAGCAGTTACTCGAGGGACAGGCACTACGAGCAGTACTTC.

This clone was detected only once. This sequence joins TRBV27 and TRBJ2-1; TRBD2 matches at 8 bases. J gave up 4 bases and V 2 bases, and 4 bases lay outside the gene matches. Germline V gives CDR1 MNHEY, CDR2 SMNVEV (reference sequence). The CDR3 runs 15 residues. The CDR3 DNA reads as TGTGCCAGCAGTTTAGCGGGGGGCCATTACAATGAGCAGTTCTTC. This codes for CASSLAGGHYNEQFF.

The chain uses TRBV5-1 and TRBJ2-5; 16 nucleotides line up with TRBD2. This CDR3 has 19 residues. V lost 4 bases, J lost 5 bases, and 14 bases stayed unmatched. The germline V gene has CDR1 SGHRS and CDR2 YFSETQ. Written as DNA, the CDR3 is TGCGCCAGCAGCCGCTTGCGGGGACTAGCGGGAGGGCCGGGGGAGACCCAGTACTTC. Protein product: CASSRLRGLAGGPGETQYF.

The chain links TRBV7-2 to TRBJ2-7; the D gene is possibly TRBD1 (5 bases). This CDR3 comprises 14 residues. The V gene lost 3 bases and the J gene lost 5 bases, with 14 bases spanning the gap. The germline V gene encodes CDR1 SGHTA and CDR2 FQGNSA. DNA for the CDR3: TGTGCCAGCAGCTTTCAGATGCAGGGCGACGAGCAGTACTTC. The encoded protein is CASSFQMQGDEQYF.

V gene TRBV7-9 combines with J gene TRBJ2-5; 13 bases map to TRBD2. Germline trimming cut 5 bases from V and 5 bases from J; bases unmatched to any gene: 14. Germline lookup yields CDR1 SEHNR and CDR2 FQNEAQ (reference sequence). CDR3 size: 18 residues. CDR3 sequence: CASSHGLAGARISETQYF. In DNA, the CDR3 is TGTGCCAGCAGCCACGGACTAGCGGGGGCCCGGATTTCGGAGACCCAGTACTTC.

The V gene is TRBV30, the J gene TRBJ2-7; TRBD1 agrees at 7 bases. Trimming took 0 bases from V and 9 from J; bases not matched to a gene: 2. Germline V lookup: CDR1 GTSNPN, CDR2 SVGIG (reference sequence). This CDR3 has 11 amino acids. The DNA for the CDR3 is TGTGCCTGGAGTGTACGGGACAGGCAGTACTTC. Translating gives CAWSVRDRQYF.

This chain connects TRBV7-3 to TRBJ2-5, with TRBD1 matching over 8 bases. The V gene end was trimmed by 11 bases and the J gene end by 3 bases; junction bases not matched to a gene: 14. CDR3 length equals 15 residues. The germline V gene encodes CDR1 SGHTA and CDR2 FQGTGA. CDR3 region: CARGNRGSDKETQYF. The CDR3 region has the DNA TGTGCCCGGGGGAACAGGGGGTCGGATAAAGAGACCCAGTACTTC.

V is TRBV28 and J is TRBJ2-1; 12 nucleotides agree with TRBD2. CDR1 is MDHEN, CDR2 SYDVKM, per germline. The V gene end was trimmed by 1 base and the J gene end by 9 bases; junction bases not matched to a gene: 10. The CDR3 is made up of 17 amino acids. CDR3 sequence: CASSLYSSGGAVGEQFF. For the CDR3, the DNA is TGTGCCAGCAGTTTATACTCTAGCGGGGGGGCCGTGGGTGAGCAGTTCTTC.

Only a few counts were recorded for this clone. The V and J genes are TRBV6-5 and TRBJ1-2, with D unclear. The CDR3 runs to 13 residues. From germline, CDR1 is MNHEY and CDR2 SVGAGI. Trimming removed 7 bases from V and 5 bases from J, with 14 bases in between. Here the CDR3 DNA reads TGTGCCAGCACCCCGTCACTTGTATATGGCTACACCTTC. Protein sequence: CASTPSLVYGYTF.

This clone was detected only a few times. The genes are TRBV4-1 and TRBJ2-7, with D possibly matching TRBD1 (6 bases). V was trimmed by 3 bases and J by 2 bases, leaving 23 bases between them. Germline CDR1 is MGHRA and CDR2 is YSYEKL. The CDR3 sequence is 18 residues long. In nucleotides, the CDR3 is TGCGCCAGCAGCCAGATTTTTGAGCGGACAGTGAGCACCTACGAGCAGTACTTC. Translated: CASSQIFERTVSTYEQYF.

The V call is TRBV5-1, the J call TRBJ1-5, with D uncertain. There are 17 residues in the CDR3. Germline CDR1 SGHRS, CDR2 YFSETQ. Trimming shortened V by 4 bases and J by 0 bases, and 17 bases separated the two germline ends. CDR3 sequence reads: CASSPGEGGDSNQPQHF. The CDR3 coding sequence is TGCGCCAGCAGCCCTGGGGAGGGTGGGGATAGCAATCAGCCCCAGCATTTT. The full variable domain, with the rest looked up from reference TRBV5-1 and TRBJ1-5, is KAGVTQTPRYLIKTRGQQVTLSCSPISGHRSVSWYQQTPGQGLQFLFEYFSETQRNKGNFPGRFSGRQFSNSRSEMNVSTLELGDSALYLCASSPGEGGDSNQPQHFGDGTRLSIL.

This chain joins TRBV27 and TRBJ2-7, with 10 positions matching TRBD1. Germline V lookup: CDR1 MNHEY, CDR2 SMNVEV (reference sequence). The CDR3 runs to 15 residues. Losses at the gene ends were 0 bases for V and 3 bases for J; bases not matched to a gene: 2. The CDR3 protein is CASSLSRDRGYEQYF. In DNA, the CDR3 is TGTGCCAGCAGTTTATCGCGGGACAGGGGCTACGAGCAGTACTTC.

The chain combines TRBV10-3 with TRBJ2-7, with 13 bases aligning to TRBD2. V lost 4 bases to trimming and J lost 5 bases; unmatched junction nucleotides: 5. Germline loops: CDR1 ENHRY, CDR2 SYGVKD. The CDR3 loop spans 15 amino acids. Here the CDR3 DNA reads TGTGCCATCAGTGCCTTGACTAGCGGGGGGAACGAGCAGTACTTC. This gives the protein CAISALTSGGNEQYF.

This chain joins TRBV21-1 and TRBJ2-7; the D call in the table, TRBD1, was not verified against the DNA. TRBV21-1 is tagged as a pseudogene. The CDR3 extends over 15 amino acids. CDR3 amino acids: CASSKPEQGLGEQYF. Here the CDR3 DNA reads TGTGCCAGCAGCAAACCCGAACAGGGGTTGGGGGAGCAGTACTTC.

The CDR3 is CASSENTGHENTQYF. The CDR3 nucleotides are TGTGCCAGCAGTGAAAATACAGGGCACGAAAATACGCAGTATTTT. The chain employs TRBV25-1 and TRBJ2-3; a possible D gene is TRBD1 (6 bases). CDR1 is MGHDK, CDR2 SYGVNS, per germline. There are 15 residues in the CDR3. The V end was cut by 2 bases, the J end by 7 bases, with 16 bases between. The variable domain in full, completed from reference TRBV25-1 and TRBJ2-3, reads EADIYQTPRYLVIGTGKKITLECSQTMGHDKMYWYQQDPGMELHLIHYSYGVNSTEKGDLSSESTVSRIRTEHFPLTLESARPSHTSQYLCASSENTGHENTQYFGPGTRLTVL.

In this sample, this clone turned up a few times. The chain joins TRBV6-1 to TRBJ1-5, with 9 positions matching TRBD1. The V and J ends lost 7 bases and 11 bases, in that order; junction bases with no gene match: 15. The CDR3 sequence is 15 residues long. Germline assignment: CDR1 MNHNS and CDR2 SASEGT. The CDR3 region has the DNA TGTGCCAGCAATCTTTCCGGGACAGGGATGTTGACCCAGCATTTT. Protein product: CASNLSGTGMLTQHF.

The CDR3 protein is CAISGTSGLGTDTQYF. The DNA for the CDR3 is TGTGCCATCAGTGGGACTAGCGGGCTTGGCACAGATACGCAGTATTTT. The J gene is TRBJ2-3, the V gene TRBV10-3; 11 positions agree with TRBD2. The CDR3 spans 16 residues. The V and J ends lost 4 bases and 1 base, in that order; junction bases with no gene match: 4. Germline CDR1 ENHRY, CDR2 SYGVKD.

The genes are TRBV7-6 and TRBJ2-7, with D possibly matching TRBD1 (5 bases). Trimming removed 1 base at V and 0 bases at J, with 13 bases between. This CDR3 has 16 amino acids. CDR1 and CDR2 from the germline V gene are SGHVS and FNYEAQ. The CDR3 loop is CASSLDAGINSYEQYF. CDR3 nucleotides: TGTGCCAGCAGCTTAGATGCAGGGATCAACTCCTACGAGCAGTACTTC.